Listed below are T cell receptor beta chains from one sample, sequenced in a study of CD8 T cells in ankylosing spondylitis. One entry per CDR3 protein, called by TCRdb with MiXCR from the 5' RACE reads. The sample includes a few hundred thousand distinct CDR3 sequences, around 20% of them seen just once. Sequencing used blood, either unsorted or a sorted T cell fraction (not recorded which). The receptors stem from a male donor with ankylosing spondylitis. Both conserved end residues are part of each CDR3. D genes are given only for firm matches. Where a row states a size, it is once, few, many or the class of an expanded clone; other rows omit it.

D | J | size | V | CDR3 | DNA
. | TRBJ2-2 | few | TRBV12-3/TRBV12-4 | CASTQETGELFF | TGTGCCAGCACCCAGGAAACCGGGGAGCTGTTTTTT
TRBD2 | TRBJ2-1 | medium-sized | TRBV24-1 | CATSDSGTSGYNEQFF | TGTGCCACCAGTGATTCCGGGACTAGCGGCTACAATGAGCAGTTCTTC
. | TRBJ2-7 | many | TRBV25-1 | CASSAVGALDEQYF | TGTGCCAGCAGTGCGGTGGGGGCTTTAGACGAGCAGTACTTC
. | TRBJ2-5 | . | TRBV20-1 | CSASKPTVAKETQYF | TGCAGTGCTAGTAAGCCTACCGTAGCTAAAGAGACCCAGTACTTC
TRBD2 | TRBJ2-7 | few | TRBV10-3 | CAIALAGRWYEQYF | TGTGCCATCGCGCTAGCGGGTAGATGGTACGAGCAGTACTTC
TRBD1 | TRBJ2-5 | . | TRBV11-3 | CASSRTGYQETQYF | TGTGCCAGCAGCCGGACAGGGTACCAAGAGACCCAGTACTTC
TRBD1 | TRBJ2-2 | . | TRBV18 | CASSQDRSNTGELFF | TGTGCCAGCTCACAGGACAGGTCGAACACCGGGGAGCTGTTTTTT
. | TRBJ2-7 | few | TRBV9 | CASSVGVGYSYEQYF | TGTGCCAGCAGCGTAGGCGTGGGTTACTCCTACGAGCAGTACTTC
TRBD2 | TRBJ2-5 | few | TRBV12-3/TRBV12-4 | CASSFVAGETQYF | TGTGCCAGCAGTTTCGTAGCGGGAGAGACCCAGTACTTC
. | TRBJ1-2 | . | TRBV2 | CASTTSNYGYTF | TGTGCCAGCACCACATCCAACTATGGCTACACCTTC
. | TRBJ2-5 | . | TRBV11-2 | CASSQEPGPQYF | TGTGCCAGCAGCCAAGAACCCGGTCCCCAGTACTTC
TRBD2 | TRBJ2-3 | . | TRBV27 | CASSLLAGDEDTQYF | TGTGCCAGCAGTTTACTAGCGGGAGATGAAGATACGCAGTATTTT
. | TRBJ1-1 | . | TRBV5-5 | CASSPPGSTEAFF | TGTGCCAGCAGCCCCCCGGGATCCACTGAAGCTTTCTTT
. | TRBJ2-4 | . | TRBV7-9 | CASSSASSGKYF | TGTGCCAGCAGCTCCGCAAGTTCCGGGAAGTACTTC
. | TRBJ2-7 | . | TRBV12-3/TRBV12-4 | CASSTTQTDRSYEQYF | TGTGCCAGCAGTACCACCCAGACGGACCGCTCCTACGAGCAGTACTTC
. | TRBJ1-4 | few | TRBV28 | CASKPGINEKLFF | TGTGCCAGCAAGCCGGGTATTAATGAAAAACTGTTTTTT
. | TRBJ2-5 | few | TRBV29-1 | CSVERGLEETQYF | TGCAGCGTTGAACGGGGATTGGAAGAGACCCAGTACTTC
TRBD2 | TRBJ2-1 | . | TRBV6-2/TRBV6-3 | CASSYVIGGRAAYNEQFF | TGTGCCAGCAGTTACGTGATTGGCGGGAGGGCTGCTTACAATGAGCAGTTCTTC
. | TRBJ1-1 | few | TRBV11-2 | CASSLATGPNTEAFF | TGTGCCAGCAGCTTGGCGACAGGCCCGAACACTGAAGCTTTCTTT
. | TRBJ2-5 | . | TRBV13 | CASSDLSGETQYF | TGTGCCAGCAGCGACCTCTCTGGAGAGACCCAGTACTTC
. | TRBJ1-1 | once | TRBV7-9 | CASSLLGNRVEAFF | TGTGCCAGCAGCTTGTTGGGGAACAGGGTTGAAGCTTTCTTT
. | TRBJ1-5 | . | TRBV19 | CASSLTPQGWAPQHF | TGTGCCAGTAGTCTCACCCCCCAGGGTTGGGCGCCCCAGCATTTT
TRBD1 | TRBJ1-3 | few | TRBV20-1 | CSARDFRQGASGNTIYF | TGCAGTGCTAGAGATTTTCGCCAGGGGGCGAGTGGAAACACCATATATTTT
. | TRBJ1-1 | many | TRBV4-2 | CASSQDRTEAFF | TGTGCCAGCAGCCAAGATAGGACTGAAGCTTTCTTT
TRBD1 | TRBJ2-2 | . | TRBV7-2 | CASSPQGGLNTGELFF | TGTGCCAGCAGCCCACAGGGGGGCCTTAACACCGGGGAGCTGTTTTTT
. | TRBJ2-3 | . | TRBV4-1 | CASSQDTGAGGTQYF | TGCGCCAGCAGCCAAGATACGGGTGCCGGGGGTACGCAGTATTTT
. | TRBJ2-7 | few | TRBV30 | CAADMGVEQYF | TGTGCCGCCGACATGGGGGTCGAGCAGTACTTC
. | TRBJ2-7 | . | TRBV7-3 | CASSLFAGKDYEQYF | TGTGCCAGCAGCTTATTTGCGGGGAAAGACTACGAGCAGTACTTC
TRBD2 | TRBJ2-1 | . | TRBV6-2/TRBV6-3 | CASSSWSGRGEDEQFF | TGTGCCAGCAGTTCCTGGAGCGGGAGGGGAGAAGATGAGCAGTTCTTC
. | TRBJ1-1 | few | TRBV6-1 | CASSEILSLQGNTEAFF | TGTGCCAGCAGTGAAATCTTGAGTCTCCAGGGGAACACTGAAGCTTTCTTT
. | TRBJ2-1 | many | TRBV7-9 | CASSLRTPGPNNEQFF | TGTGCCAGCAGCTTAAGGACACCGGGGCCCAATAATGAGCAGTTCTTC
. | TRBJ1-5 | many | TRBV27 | CASSYSRGGWPQHF | TGTGCCAGCAGTTATTCTCGGGGTGGGTGGCCCCAGCATTTT
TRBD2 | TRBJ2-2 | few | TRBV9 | CASSPGAGELNGELFF | TGTGCCAGCAGCCCCGGGGCGGGGGAGCTTAACGGGGAGCTGTTTTTT
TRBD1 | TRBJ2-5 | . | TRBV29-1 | CSVRGDRGEETQYF | TGCAGCGTCCGCGGGGACAGGGGGGAAGAGACCCAGTACTTC
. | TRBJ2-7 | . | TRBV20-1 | CSASNSRQSSYEQYF | TGCAGTGCTAGTAATTCGCGGCAAAGCTCCTACGAGCAGTACTTC
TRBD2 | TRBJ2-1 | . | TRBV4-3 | CASSQDVETSVNEQFF | TGCGCCAGCAGCCAAGATGTCGAGACTAGCGTTAATGAGCAGTTCTTC
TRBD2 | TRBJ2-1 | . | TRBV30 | CAWRTSGYNEQFF | TGTGCCTGGAGGACTAGCGGTTACAATGAGCAGTTCTTC
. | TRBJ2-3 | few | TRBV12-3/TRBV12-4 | CASSFLWVEWGTDTQYF | TGTGCCAGCAGTTTCTTGTGGGTAGAGTGGGGCACAGATACGCAGTATTTT
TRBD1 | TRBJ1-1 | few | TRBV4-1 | CASSQDTGQVNTEAFF | TGCGCCAGCAGCCAAGATACCGGACAGGTGAACACTGAAGCTTTCTTT
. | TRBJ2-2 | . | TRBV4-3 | CASSQDVERELFF | TGCGCCAGCAGCCAAGATGTTGAAAGGGAGCTGTTTTTT
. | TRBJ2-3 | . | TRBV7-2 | CASSLGLTSTDTQYF | TGTGCCAGCAGCTTAGGTCTAACTAGCACAGATACGCAGTATTTT
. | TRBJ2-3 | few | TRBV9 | CASSVGSGAGGGTDTQYF | TGTGCCAGCAGCGTAGGGTCCGGGGCCGGCGGGGGCACAGATACGCAGTATTTT